These 18 T cell receptor beta chains were sequenced from one sample in a study of OX40 agonist ivuxolimab in advanced cancers. Produced via immunoSEQ multiplex PCR; TCRdb's table is partial and in-frame only. The sample consists of tens of thousands of clones, about 85% of them appearing once. The starting material was CD4+ or CD8+ T cells sorted from blood, obtained in a trial of the OX40 agonist ivuxolimab. The source of these receptors is an adult with an advanced solid tumor such as melanoma, head and neck, liver or kidney cancer.

This sequence joins TRBV14 and TRBJ1-2; 8 bases match TRBD1. Germline V lookup: CDR1 SGHDN, CDR2 FVKESK. This CDR3 spans 17 amino acids. J was trimmed by 0 bases and V by 4 bases; bases with no gene match: 10. DNA for the CDR3: TGTGCCAGCAGCCTAATTGGACAGGGCTCACCTAACTATGGCTACACCTTC. Protein product: CASSLIGQGSPNYGYTF. Filled out from reference TRBV14 and TRBJ1-2, the complete variable domain reads EAGVTQFPSHSVIEKGQTVTLRCDPISGHDNLYWYRRVMGKEIKFLLHFVKESKQDESGMPNNRFLAERTGGTYSTLKVQPAELEDSGVYFCASSLIGQGSPNYGYTFGSGTRLTVV.

V usage is TRBV7-8 and J usage is TRBJ2-3; 10 nucleotides align to TRBD2. This CDR3 spans 19 amino acids. V gave up 0 bases and J gave up 0 bases; unmatched junction bases: 9. Germline assignment: CDR1 SGHVS and CDR2 FQNEAQ. This CDR3 is CASSLAYLAGETSTDTQYF. The CDR3 nucleotides are TGTGCCAGCAGCTTAGCTTATCTAGCGGGGGAAACTAGCACAGATACGCAGTATTTT.

A few counts support this clone. The gene calls are TRBV28 and TRBJ2-1, with D possibly matching TRBD2 (6 bases). The CDR3 totals 12 residues. V was trimmed by 4 bases and J by 8 bases, leaving 9 bases between them. Germline CDR1 and CDR2: MDHEN and SYDVKM. Written as DNA, the CDR3 is TGTGCCAGCAGTTCCGGGGGTGATGAGCAGTTCTTC. Its translation: CASSSGGDEQFF.

The V and J genes are TRBV5-8 and TRBJ2-2; tentatively, D is TRBD2 (5 bases). V lost 2 bases and J lost 7, with 12 bases in between. Germline CDR1 SGHTS, CDR2 YDEGEE. This CDR3 spans 14 amino acids. The CDR3 region is CASSFLSSGGELFF. The CDR3 DNA is TGTGCCAGCAGCTTTTTGTCAAGCGGCGGGGAGCTGTTTTTT.

The chain joins TRBV13 to TRBJ2-7; 9 bases match TRBD2. CDR3 length equals 15 residues. Trimming cost V 4 bases and J 2 bases; bases outside gene matches: 6. The germline gives CDR1 PRHDT, CDR2 FYEKMQ (reference sequence). The CDR3 DNA sequence: TGTGCCAGCAGCTACCATAGCGGGAGTACCTACGAGCAGTACTTC. Translating it yields CASSYHSGSTYEQYF.

The chain combines TRBV5-4 with TRBJ1-1, with D unresolved. In germline, CDR1 is SGHNT, CDR2 YYREEE (reference sequence). CDR3 length equals 15 residues. V lost 4 bases, J lost 1 base, and 14 bases lay in between. This CDR3 reads CASSATLFGNTEAFF. In DNA form, the CDR3 reads TGTGCCAGCAGCGCGACACTATTTGGGAACACTGAAGCTTTCTTT. The full variable domain, its missing parts supplied by reference TRBV5-4 and TRBJ1-1, is ETGVTQSPTHLIKTRGQQVTLRCSSQSGHNTVSWYQQALGQGPQFIFQYYREEENGRGNFPPRFSGLQFPNYSSELNVNALELDDSALYLCASSATLFGNTEAFFGQGTRLTVV.

V gene TRBV4-2 combines with J gene TRBJ2-2; TRBD2 aligns across 11 bases. CDR1 is LGHNA, CDR2 YNFKEQ, per germline. With 0 bases clipped from V and 0 bases from J, the junction kept 18 bases outside the gene matches. The length of the CDR3 is 23 residues. Written as DNA, the CDR3 is TGTGCCAGCAGCCAAGATCATGGGGGGCCCCCTAGCGGGGGGCCCACGAACACCGGGGAGCTGTTTTTT. Translating gives CASSQDHGGPPSGGPTNTGELFF.

In the case of this clone: One end of the junction varies from germline; a read error may be responsible. The chain employs TRBV4-1 and TRBJ2-2; 8 bases are shared with TRBD1. Germline-derived CDR1 and CDR2 are MGHRA and YSYEKL. The CDR3 covers 15 residues. As DNA, the CDR3 is TGTGCCAGCAGCCAAGCGGACAGGGAAACCGGGGAGCTGTTTTTT. Translating it yields CASSQADRETGELFF.

This clone is medium-sized (0.01 to 0.1%) in the sample. The chain combines TRBV6-4 with TRBJ2-3, with a weak D call TRBD1 (5 bases). There are 16 residues in the CDR3. CDR1 MRHNA and CDR2 SNTAGT come from the germline V gene. V shed 0 bases and J shed 4 bases, with 14 bases lying between them. The CDR3 DNA follows: TGTGCCAGCAGTGACTCAGGGGTTACCGGCCCAGATACGCAGTATTTT. Protein sequence: CASSDSGVTGPDTQYF.

The chain combines TRBV27 with TRBJ2-2, with a possible D match to TRBD2 (6 bases). Germline loops: CDR1 MNHEY, CDR2 SMNVEV (reference sequence). V was shortened by 3 bases and J by 0 bases, with 8 bases between the two germline ends. This CDR3 region has 15 residues. The CDR3 sequence: CASSLVAANTGELFF. The CDR3 nucleotides are TGTGCCAGCAGTTTGGTAGCGGCGAACACCGGGGAGCTGTTTTTT.

This chain connects TRBV19 to TRBJ2-1; tentative D call: TRBD1 (6 bases). V dropped 6 bases and J dropped 0 bases, with 15 bases sitting between them. Germline loops: CDR1 LNHDA, CDR2 SQIVND (reference sequence). CDR3 length: 16 residues. The CDR3 loop reads CASSGYRENSYNEQFF. The CDR3 nucleotides read TGTGCCAGTAGCGGATACAGGGAAAACTCCTACAATGAGCAGTTCTTC.

The rearrangement uses TRBV14 and TRBJ2-7; the D gene is possibly TRBD1 (6 bases). The length of the CDR3 is 13 residues. CDR1 and CDR2 (germline): SGHDN, FVKESK. V dropped 3 bases and J dropped 3 bases, with 9 bases sitting between them. The CDR3: CASSHQTGYEQYF. The CDR3 nucleotides are TGTGCCAGCAGCCACCAGACAGGCTACGAGCAGTACTTC.

Comments on this clone: This sample includes further DNA sequences coding for the same CDR3. The chain recombines TRBV6-4 with TRBJ2-2; D unresolved. This CDR3 spans 13 amino acids. The V gene's germline CDR1 is MRHNA and CDR2 SNTAGT. Trimming stripped 6 bases from V and 3 bases from J, with 8 bases between. This CDR3 is CASSAGDTGELFF. CDR3 bases: TGTGCCAGCAGCGCAGGTGACACCGGGGAGCTGTTTTTT.

V and J are TRBV5-5 and TRBJ2-3; D may be TRBD1 or TRBD2 (5 bases each). Trimming shortened V by 1 base and J by 4 bases, and 10 bases separated the two germline ends. CDR3 size: 14 residues. CDR1 is SGHKS and CDR2 is YYEKEE in the germline V gene (reference sequence). As DNA, the CDR3 is TGTGCCAGCAGCTTGTGGGACGGGGCAGATACGCAGTATTTT. Translated, it gives CASSLWDGADTQYF. The whole variable domain, filled in from reference TRBV5-5 and TRBJ2-3, reads DAGVTQSPTHLIKTRGQQVTLRCSPISGHKSVSWYQQVLGQGPQFIFQYYEKEERGRGNFPDRFSARQFPNYSSELNVNALLLGDSALYLCASSLWDGADTQYFGPGTRLTVL.

The rearrangement uses TRBV6-1 and TRBJ1-1; D unresolved. The germline gives CDR1 MNHNS, CDR2 SASEGT. V lost 1 base to trimming and J lost 6 bases, with 3 bases between them. The CDR3 sequence is 11 residues long. CDR3 sequence: CASSEGSEAFF. CDR3 bases: TGTGCCAGCAGTGAAGGGTCTGAAGCTTTCTTT.

V usage is TRBV28 and J usage is TRBJ2-5; the D gene could be TRBD1 or TRBD2 (6 bases each). Germline V gene sequence: CDR1 MDHEN, CDR2 SYDVKM. The CDR3 is 16 amino acids. Trimming shortened V by 3 bases and J by 3 bases, and 17 bases separated the two germline ends. For the CDR3, the DNA is TGTGCCAGCAGTTTCCCTTCGGTGGGGGGCGAAGAGACCCAGTACTTC. Its translation: CASSFPSVGGEETQYF.

This rearrangement joins TRBV5-6 to TRBJ2-3; the match to TRBD2 covers 8 bases. The CDR3 spans 16 residues. In germline, CDR1 is SGHDT, CDR2 YYEEEE. The ends lost 2 bases at V and 4 bases at J; junction bases unmatched: 9. The CDR3 nucleotides are TGTGCCAGCAGCTTAGGCGCGGGGGGCCAGTCAGATACGCAGTATTTT. Its protein is CASSLGAGGQSDTQYF.

In DNA, the CDR3 is TGTGCCAGCAGTTCGGACAGGGTCAGCTCTGGAAACACCATATATTTT. As protein: CASSSDRVSSGNTIYF. The chain employs TRBV28 and TRBJ1-3, with 8 bases matching TRBD1. The trim removed 4 bases at V and 0 bases at J, leaving 5 bases unmatched. Germline CDR1 and CDR2: MDHEN and SYDVKM. The CDR3 contains 16 residues.